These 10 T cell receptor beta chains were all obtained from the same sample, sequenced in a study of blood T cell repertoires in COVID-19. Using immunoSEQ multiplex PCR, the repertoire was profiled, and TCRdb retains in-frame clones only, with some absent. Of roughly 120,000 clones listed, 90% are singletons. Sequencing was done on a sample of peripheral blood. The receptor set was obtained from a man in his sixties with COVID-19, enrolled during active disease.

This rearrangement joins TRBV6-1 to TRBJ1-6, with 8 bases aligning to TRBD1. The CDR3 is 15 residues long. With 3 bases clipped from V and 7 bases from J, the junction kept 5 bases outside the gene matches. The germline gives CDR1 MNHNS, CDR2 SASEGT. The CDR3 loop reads CASSEAGTGNSPLHF. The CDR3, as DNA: TGTGCCAGCAGTGAGGCCGGGACAGGCAATTCACCCCTCCACTTT.

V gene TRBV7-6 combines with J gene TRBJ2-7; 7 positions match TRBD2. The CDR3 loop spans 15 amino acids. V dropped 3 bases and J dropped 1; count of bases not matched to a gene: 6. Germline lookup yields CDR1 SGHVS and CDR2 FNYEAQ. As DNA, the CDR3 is TGTGCCAGCAGCTTGAGTAGCGGGCCTTCCTACGAGCAGTACTTC. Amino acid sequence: CASSLSSGPSYEQYF.

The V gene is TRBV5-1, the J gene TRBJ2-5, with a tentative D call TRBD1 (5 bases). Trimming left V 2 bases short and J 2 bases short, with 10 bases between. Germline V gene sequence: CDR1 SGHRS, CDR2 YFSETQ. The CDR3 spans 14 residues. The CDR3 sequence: CASSFDSRQETQYF. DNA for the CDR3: TGCGCCAGCAGCTTCGACAGTAGACAAGAGACCCAGTACTTC. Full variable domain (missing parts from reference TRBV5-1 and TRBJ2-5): KAGVTQTPRYLIKTRGQQVTLSCSPISGHRSVSWYQQTPGQGLQFLFEYFSETQRNKGNFPGRFSGRQFSNSRSEMNVSTLELGDSALYLCASSFDSRQETQYFGPGTRLLVL.

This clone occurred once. The CDR3 DNA reads as TGTGCCAGCAGCACCCACTGGGTGGGGCTGTATAGCAATCAGCCCCAGCATTTT. Its protein product is CASSTHWVGLYSNQPQHF. The chain uses TRBV21-1 and TRBJ1-5; the D segment call TRBD1 is taken from the table without a DNA check. TRBV21-1 is listed as a pseudogene. The CDR3 has 18 residues.

CDR3 protein: CASSSGYNSPLHF. The CDR3, as DNA: TGTGCCAGCAGTAGCGGCTATAATTCACCCCTCCACTTT. The chain has TRBV6-2 or TRBV6-3 and TRBJ1-6; no reliable D call. The V gene lost 5 bases and the J gene lost 3 bases, with 5 bases spanning the gap. Germline CDR1 and CDR2: MNHEY and SVGEGT. This CDR3 region has 13 residues.

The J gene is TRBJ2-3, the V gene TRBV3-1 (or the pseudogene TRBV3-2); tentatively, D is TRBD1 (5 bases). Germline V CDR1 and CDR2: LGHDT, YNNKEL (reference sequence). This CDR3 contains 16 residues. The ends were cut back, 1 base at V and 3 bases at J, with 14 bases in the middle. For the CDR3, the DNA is TGTGCCAGCAGCCAAGCCACAGGTGTGGGGACAGATACGCAGTATTTT. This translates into CASSQATGVGTDTQYF.

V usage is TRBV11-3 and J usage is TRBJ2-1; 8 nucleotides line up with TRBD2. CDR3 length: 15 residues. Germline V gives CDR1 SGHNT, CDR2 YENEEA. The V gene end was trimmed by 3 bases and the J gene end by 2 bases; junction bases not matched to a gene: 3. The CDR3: CASSFTSGTYNEQFF. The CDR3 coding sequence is TGTGCCAGCAGCTTTACTAGCGGAACCTACAATGAGCAGTTCTTC.

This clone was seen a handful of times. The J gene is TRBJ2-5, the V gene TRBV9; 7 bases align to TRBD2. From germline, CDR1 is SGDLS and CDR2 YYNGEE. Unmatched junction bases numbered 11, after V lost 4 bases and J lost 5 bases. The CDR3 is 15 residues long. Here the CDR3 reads CASSPQGRGGETQYF. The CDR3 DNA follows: TGTGCCAGCAGCCCCCAAGGGAGGGGTGGGGAGACCCAGTACTTC. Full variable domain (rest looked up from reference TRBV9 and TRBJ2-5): DSGVTQTPKHLITATGQRVTLRCSPRSGDLSVYWYQQSLDQGLQFLIQYYNGEERAKGNILERFSAQQFPDLHSELNLSSLELGDSALYFCASSPQGRGGETQYFGPGTRLLVL.

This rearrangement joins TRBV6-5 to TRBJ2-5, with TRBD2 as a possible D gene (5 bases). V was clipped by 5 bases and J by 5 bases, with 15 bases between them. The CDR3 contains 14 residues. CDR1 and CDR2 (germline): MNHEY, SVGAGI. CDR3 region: CASSITQAGETQYF. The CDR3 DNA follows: TGTGCCAGCAGTATAACTCAGGCGGGCGAGACCCAGTACTTC.

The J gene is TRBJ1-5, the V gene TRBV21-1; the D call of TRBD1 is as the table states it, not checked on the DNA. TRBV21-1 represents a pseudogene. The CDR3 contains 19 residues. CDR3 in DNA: TGTGCCAGCAGCAACAAGATTTTGACAGGGGGCGATAGCAATCAGCCCCAGCATTTT. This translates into CASSNKILTGGDSNQPQHF.